What follows describes a single T cell receptor (beta chain). The target antigen is unknown. CDR1 and CDR2 (germline): SGHDN, FVKESK. The CDR3 is 13 residues long. This record comes from a study of CXCR3-negative and CXCR3-positive naive CD8 T cells. Points from the study as a whole: In both naive subsets diversity was comparably high, whereas memory CD8+ cells showed much lower diversity. Naive cells, whether CXCR3-negative or CXCR3-positive, had similar TRBV-TRBJ usage, while memory cells differed. From TRB CDR3 properties, TCR strength was inferred; surface CD5 did not differ between naive subsets.

Via 5' RACE with UMI labels, TRB cDNA libraries were prepared. TCRdb re-called the 5' RACE reads and shows each CDR3 protein once, DNA omitted. This repertoire includes fewer than 60,000 distinct CDR3 sequences. The receptor comes from a human donor in good health. Some clones in this sample may be carry-over from other donors' samples. Sequences were obtained from memory CD8+ T cells from blood. This sequence joins TRBV14 and TRBJ2-4; lacking DNA, the TRBD2 call made by TCRdb goes unchecked. The chain's CDR3 is CASSQLLANIQYF.